This T cell receptor beta chain was sequenced in a study of molecular identifiers for immune sequencing clone quantification (dated by TCRdb to 2016 to 2019). Study-level background: For a replicate experiment, the RNA from either approximately 20,000 or 100,000 naive CD8 T cells was divided into five aliquots, and four of those aliquots went on to sequencing. The study was a methods study using CD8 T cells to benchmark molecular-identifier clustering-based TCR repertoire sequencing (MIDCIRS) and TCR RNA copy counting.

Naive CD8 T cell libraries were made from roughly 18,000 to 920,000 sorted cells using 10%, 30% or 50% of purified RNA. On a BD FACSAria II, naive CD8 T cells were FACS-sorted as CD8+CD4-CCR7+CD45RA+ and collected into RLT Plus buffer. Detection sensitivity was tested by spiking Jurkat RNA equal to roughly ten TCR copies' worth into samples containing roughly 17,000-1,100,000 naive CD8 T cells. CD8 T cells were enriched using RosetteSep CD8+ T Cell Enrichment Cocktail and Ficoll-Paque, and the enriched cells then underwent ACK red cell lysis. Only a few counts were recorded for this clonotype. Its antigen is not yet known. No much larger clonotype is one base removed from it; base qualities were not supplied. What the work shows at the level of the full study, not this receptor alone: The naive libraries included spiked-in Jurkat TCR RNA (10 copies' worth), and this RNA is not part of the donor repertoire. Clones above 20 RNA copies held over 99% of molecules in CMV-specific effector cells but under 1% in naive cells. Without barcode sub-clustering, chimeric consensus sequences inflated TCR diversity; chimeras reached as high as 47%. Spiked-in Jurkat TCR RNA equivalent to a single cell was reported to be detectable even among some 910,000 naive CD8 T cells. Highly expanded clone sizes could be underestimated if identical TCR molecules share a barcode. Modeling gave around 3 recovered TCR RNA copies per cell versus 8 to 10 by digital PCR, implying roughly 28% capture efficiency.

Libraries were constructed by PCR. The sample was run on a NextSeq 500. Bulk TCR libraries were generated as previously described, with the TCR primers listed in Table S5 used. The Qiagen AllPrep DNA/RNA kit was used to purify total RNA. Before analysis, reads from multiple sequencing runs of the same library were pooled. The source study handled its data this way. Reads were retained only if their TCR constant sequence matched exactly, and those retained reads were trimmed to 150 nt and grouped according to their 12-nt molecular barcodes. Within each barcode group, reads were sub-clustered at a 15% Levenshtein threshold, and quality-weighted consensus sequences were built per RNA molecule. Non-functional sequences were removed, as were lower-count sequences one edit away from another. Based on a fit of two negative binomial distributions, barcode sub-clusters having less than 20% of the maximum read count were discarded. TCRdb reworked the public reads: Q25 trimming with fastp, MiXCR clone assembly, productive beta chains retained. Every CDR3 protein is listed once, alongside the most common genes and DNA of its rows. For this entry, the V and J calls and clone size follow TCRdb and not the study's own pipeline. The sample yields approximately 100,000 distinct CDR3 sequences; roughly 34% were counted once. The ten largest clones take up around 4.2% of the sample.

From the germline V gene (reference sequence), CDR1 is DFQATT and CDR2 is SNEGSKA. Taken from cysteine to phenylalanine, the CDR3 has 11 residues. The kept DNA is CDR3 alone, 33 bases in frame from the first base. V loses 4 bases of germline sequence and J loses 9 bases, and the interval between the two ends is 12 bases. Sequenced input: naive CD8+ T cells from blood, with Jurkat cell RNA spiked in. The cell subset or site label here, explained by the study, means: FACS-sorted CD8+CD4-CCR7+CD45RA+ naive T cells. This receptor chain uses TRBV20-1 and TRBJ1-1; confidence is insufficient to name the D gene. The clonotype originates from a human donor in good health. Some libraries in this study had Jurkat cell RNA spiked in. The bases are TGCAGTGCTACTTATAAAAAACAAGCTTTCTTT. Its coded protein is CSATYKKQAFF.